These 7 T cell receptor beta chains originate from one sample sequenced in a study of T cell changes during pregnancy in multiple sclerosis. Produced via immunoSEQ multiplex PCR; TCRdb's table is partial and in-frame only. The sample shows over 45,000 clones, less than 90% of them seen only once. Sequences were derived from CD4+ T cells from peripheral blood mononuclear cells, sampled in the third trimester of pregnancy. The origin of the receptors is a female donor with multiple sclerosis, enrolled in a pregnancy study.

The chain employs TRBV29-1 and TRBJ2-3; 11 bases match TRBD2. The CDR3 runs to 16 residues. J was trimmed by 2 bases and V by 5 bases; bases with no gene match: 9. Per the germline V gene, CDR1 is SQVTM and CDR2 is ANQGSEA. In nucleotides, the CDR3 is TGCAGCGTTCTTAGCGGGAGGGTATGGGACACAGATACGCAGTATTTT. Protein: CSVLSGRVWDTDTQYF.

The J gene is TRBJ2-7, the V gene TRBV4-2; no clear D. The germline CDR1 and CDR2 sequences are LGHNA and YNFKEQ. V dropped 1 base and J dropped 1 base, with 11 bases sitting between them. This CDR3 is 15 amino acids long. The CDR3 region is CASSQVGSRSYEQYF. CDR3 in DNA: TGTGCCAGCAGCCAAGTGGGCAGTCGTTCCTACGAGCAGTACTTC.

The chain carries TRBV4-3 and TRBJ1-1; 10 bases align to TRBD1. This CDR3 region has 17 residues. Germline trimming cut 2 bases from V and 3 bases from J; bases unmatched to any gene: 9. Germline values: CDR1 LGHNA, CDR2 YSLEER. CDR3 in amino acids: CASSQSGTGVGYTEAFF. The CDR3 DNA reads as TGCGCCAGCAGCCAATCCGGGACAGGGGTTGGTTACACTGAAGCTTTCTTT.

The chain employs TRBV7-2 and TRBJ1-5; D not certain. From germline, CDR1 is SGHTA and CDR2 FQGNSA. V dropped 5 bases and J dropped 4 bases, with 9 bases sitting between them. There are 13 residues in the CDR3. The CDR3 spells CASSRGPNQPQHF. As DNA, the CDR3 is TGTGCCAGCAGCCGGGGTCCTAATCAGCCCCAGCATTTT.

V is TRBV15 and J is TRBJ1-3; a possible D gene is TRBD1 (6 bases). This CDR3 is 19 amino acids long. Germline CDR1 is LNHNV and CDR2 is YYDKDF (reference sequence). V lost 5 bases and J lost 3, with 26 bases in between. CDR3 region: CATSGGALDNLLYGNTIYF. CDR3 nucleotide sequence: TGTGCCACCAGCGGGGGGGCCTTAGACAACCTGCTTTATGGAAACACCATATATTTT.

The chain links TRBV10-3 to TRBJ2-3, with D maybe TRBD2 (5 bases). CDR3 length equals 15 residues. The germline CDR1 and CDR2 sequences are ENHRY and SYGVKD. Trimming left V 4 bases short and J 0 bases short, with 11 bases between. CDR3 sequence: CAISGAAESTDTQYF. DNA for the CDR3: TGTGCCATCAGTGGGGCAGCGGAGAGCACAGATACGCAGTATTTT.

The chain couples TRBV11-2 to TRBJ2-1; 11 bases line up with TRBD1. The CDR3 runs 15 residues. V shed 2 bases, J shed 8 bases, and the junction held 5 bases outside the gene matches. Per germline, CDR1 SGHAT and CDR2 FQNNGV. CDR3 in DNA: TGTGCCAGCAGCTTAAACCCGGGACAGGGGGATGAGCAGTTCTTC. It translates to CASSLNPGQGDEQFF. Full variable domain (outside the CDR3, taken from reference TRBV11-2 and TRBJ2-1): EAGVAQSPRYKIIEKRQSVAFWCNPISGHATLYWYQQILGQGPKLLIQFQNNGVVDDSQLPKDRFSAERLKGVDSTLKIQPAKLEDSAVYLCASSLNPGQGDEQFFGPGTRLTVL.